This TCR beta chain is drawn from a study of T cells in Graves' hyperthyroidism and ophthalmopathy. Study context: Peripheral blood was collected at initial diagnosis, before any treatment.

Overall study findings and caveats: Ophthalmopathy onset followed model prediction by a median about 6.9 months.

The ends were cut back, 6 bases at V and 2 bases at J, with 11 bases in the middle. The CDR3 is made up of 13 amino acids. The germline gives CDR1 SGHTA, CDR2 FQGNSA. RNA transcripts gave rise to amplified TCR beta CDR3 regions. When the TCR CDR3 underwent first-round RT-PCR, the HTBI primer set was used. TCRdb redid the calling of the multiplex PCR reads with MiXCR, one entry per CDR3 protein. In the table there are 500,000 to 650,000 distinct CDR3 sequences, 20% of which are singletons. Notes on this clonotype: Antigen unknown.

The chain joins TRBV7-2 to TRBJ2-7; tentative D call: TRBD2 (6 bases). This receptor was identified in a man between 40 and 49 years old with Graves' ophthalmopathy. Sequencing input: blood. The CDR3 DNA is TGTGCCAGCAGGGGTAGCGGAACCTACGAGCAGTACTTC. Translated: CASRGSGTYEQYF.